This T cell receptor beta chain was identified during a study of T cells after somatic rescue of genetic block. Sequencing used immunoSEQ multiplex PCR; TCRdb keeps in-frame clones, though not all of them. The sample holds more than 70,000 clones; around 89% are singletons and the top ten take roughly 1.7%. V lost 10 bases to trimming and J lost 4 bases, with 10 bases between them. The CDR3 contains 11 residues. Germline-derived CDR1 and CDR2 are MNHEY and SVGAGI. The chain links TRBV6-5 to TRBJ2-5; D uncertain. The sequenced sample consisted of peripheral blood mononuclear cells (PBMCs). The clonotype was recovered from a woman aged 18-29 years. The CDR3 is CATRRTETQYF. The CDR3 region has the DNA TGTGCCACCAGGCGGACAGAGACCCAGTACTTC.